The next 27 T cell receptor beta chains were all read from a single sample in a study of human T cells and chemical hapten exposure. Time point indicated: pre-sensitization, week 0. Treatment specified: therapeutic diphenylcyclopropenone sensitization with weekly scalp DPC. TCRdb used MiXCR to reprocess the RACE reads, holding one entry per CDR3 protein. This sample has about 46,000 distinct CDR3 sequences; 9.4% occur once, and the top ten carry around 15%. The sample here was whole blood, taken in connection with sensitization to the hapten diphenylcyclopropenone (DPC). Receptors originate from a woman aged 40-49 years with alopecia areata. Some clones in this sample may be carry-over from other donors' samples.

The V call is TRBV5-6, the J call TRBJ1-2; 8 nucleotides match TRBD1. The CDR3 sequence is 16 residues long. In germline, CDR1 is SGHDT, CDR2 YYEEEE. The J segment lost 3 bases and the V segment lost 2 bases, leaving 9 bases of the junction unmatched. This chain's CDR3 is CASSLYAGTGDYGYTF. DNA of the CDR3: TGTGCCAGCAGCTTATATGCCGGGACAGGTGACTATGGCTACACCTTC.

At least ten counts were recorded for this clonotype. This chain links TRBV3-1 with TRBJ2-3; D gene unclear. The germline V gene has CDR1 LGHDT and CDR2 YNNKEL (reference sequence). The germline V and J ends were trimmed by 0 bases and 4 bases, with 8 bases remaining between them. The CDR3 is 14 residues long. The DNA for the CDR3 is TGTGCCAGCAGCCAAGAGGCGGCATCAGATACGCAGTATTTT. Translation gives CASSQEAASDTQYF.

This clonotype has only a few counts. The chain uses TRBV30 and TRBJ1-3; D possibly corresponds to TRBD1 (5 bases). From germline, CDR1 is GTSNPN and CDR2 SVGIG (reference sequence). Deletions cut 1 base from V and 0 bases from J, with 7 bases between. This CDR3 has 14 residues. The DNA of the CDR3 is TGTGCCTGGAGTGCGGGGCGCTCTGGAAACACCATATATTTT. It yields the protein CAWSAGRSGNTIYF.

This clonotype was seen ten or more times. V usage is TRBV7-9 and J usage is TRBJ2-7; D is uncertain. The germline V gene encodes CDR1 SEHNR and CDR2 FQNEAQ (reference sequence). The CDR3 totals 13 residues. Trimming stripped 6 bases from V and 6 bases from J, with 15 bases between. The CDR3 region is CASRRSITIEQYF. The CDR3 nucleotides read TGTGCCAGCAGGCGAAGCATCACTATCGAGCAGTACTTC.

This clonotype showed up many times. The CDR3 is CASSTAINEKLFF. In DNA, the CDR3 is TGTGCCAGCAGTACAGCGATTAATGAAAAACTGTTTTTT. The V call is TRBV27, the J call TRBJ1-4; D remains unclear. The CDR3 length is 13 residues. V lost 5 bases, J lost 4 bases, and 8 bases lay in between. In germline, CDR1 is MNHEY, CDR2 SMNVEV (reference sequence).

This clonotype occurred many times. The CDR3 sequence is CASSHPTTGRENPLHF. The CDR3 coding sequence is TGTGCCAGCAGCCATCCTACCACAGGGCGTGAAAATCCCCTCCACTTT. The chain is built from TRBV5-6 and TRBJ1-6; D is perhaps TRBD1 (6 bases). The CDR3 sequence is 16 residues long. CDR1 is SGHDT, CDR2 YYEEEE, per germline. V lost 4 bases, J lost 13 bases, and 24 bases lay in between.

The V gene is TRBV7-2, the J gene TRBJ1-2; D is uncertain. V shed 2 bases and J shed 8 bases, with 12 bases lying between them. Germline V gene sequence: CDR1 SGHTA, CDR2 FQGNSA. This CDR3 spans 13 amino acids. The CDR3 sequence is CASSLQILVGYTF. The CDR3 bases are TGTGCCAGCAGCTTACAGATCCTCGTCGGCTACACCTTC.

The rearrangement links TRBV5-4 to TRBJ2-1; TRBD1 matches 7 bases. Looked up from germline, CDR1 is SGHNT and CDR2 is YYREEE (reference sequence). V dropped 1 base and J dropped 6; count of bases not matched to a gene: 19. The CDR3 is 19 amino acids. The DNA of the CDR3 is TGTGCCAGCAGCTTGTACCTTTGGTCGACAGGGTCTTCGGGCAATGAGCAGTTCTTC. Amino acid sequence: CASSLYLWSTGSSGNEQFF.

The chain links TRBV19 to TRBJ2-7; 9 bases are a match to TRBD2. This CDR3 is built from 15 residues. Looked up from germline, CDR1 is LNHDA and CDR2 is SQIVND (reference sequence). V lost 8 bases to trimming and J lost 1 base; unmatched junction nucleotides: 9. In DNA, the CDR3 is TGTGCCAGTGCGTCGGGTAGCGGGAGTTCCTACGAGCAGTACTTC. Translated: CASASGSGSSYEQYF.

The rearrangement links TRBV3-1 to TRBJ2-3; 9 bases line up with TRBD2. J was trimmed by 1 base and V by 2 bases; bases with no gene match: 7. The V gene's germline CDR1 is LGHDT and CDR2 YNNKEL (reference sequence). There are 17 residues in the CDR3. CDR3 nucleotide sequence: TGTGCCAGCAGCCAACGAAAAGCGGGGGGCCGCACAGATACGCAGTATTTT. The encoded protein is CASSQRKAGGRTDTQYF.

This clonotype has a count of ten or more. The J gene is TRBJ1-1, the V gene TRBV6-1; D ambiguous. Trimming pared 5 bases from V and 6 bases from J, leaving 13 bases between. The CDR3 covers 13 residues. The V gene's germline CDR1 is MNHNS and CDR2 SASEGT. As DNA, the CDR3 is TGTGCCAGCAGTCCGGCCCAATGGTCTGAAGCTTTCTTT. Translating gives CASSPAQWSEAFF.

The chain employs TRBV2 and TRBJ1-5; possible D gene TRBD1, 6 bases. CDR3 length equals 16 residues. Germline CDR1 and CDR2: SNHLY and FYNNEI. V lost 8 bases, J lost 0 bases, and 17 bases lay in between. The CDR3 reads CASHRGGASSNQPQHF. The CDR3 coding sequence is TGTGCCAGCCATCGTGGGGGGGCGTCTAGCAATCAGCCCCAGCATTTT.

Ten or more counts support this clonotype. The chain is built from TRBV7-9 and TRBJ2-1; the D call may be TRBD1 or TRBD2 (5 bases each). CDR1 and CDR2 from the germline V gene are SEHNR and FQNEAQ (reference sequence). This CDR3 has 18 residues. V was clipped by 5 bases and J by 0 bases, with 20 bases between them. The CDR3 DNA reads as TGTGCCAGCAGCCGCACGGGGACGTTACCTAGCTCCTACAATGAGCAGTTCTTC. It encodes CASSRTGTLPSSYNEQFF.

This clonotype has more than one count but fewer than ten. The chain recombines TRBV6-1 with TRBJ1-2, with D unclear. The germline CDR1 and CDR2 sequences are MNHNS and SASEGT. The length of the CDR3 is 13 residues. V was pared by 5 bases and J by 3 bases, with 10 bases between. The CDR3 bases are TGTGCCAGCAGTAAGGAAGATTACTATGGCTACACCTTC. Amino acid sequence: CASSKEDYYGYTF.

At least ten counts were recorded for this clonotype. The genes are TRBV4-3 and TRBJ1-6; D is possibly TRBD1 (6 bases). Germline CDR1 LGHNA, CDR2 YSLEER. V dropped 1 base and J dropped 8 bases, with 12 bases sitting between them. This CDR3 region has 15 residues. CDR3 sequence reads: CASSQGYRADSPLHF. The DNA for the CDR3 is TGCGCCAGCAGCCAAGGGTACAGGGCAGATTCACCCCTCCACTTT.

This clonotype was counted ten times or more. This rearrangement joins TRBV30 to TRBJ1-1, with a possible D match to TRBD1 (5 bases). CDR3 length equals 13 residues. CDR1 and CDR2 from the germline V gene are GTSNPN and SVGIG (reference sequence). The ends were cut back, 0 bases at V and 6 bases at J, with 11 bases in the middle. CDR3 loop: CAWSVGGIAEAFF. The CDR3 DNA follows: TGTGCCTGGAGTGTGGGGGGTATCGCTGAAGCTTTCTTT.

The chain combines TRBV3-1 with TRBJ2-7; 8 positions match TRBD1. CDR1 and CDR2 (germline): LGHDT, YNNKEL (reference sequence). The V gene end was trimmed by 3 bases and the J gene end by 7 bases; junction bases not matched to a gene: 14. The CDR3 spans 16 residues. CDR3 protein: CASSHLGQGRIGEQYF. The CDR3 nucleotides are TGTGCCAGCAGCCACTTAGGACAGGGACGTATCGGGGAGCAGTACTTC.

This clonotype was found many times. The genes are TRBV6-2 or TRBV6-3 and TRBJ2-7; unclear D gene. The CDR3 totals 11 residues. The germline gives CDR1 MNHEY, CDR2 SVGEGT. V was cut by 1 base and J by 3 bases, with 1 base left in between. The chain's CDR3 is CASSYFYEQYF. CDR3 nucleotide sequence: TGTGCCAGCAGTTACTTCTACGAGCAGTACTTC.

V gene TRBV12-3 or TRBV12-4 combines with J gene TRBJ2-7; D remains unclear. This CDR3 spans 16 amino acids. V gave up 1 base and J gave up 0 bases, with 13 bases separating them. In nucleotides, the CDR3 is TGTGCCAGCAGTTTAGTGCTGACGGACCACTCCTACGAGCAGTACTTC. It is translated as CASSLVLTDHSYEQYF.

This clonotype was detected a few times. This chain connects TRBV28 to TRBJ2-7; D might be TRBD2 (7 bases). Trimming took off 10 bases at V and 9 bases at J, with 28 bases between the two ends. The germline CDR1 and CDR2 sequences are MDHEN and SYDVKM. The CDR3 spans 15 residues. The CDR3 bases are TGTGCCACCATGGGAGGGGTGGCAGGGGCAGGTGGGCAGTACTTC. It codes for CATMGGVAGAGGQYF. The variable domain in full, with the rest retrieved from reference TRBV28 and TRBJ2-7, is DVKVTQSSRYLVKRTGEKVFLECVQDMDHENMFWYRQDPGLGLRLIYFSYDVKMKEKGDIPEGYSVSREKKERFSLILESASTNQTSMYLCATMGGVAGAGGQYFGPGTRLTVT.

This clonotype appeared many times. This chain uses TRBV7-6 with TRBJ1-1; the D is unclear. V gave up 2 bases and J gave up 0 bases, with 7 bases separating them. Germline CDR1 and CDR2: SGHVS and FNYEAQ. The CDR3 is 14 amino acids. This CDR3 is CASSLNQLNTEAFF. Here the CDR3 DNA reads TGTGCCAGCAGCTTAAACCAGTTGAACACTGAAGCTTTCTTT.

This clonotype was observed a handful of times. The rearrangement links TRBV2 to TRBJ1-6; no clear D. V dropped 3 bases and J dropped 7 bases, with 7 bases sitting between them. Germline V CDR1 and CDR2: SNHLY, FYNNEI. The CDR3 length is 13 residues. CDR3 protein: CASSDRFNSPLHF. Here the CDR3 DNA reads TGTGCCAGCAGTGACAGGTTCAATTCACCCCTCCACTTT.

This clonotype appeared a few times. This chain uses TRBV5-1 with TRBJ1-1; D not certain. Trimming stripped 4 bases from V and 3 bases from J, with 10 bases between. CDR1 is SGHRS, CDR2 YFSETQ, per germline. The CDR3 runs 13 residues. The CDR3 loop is CASSPLPDTEAFF. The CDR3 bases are TGCGCCAGCAGCCCCCTGCCGGACACTGAAGCTTTCTTT.

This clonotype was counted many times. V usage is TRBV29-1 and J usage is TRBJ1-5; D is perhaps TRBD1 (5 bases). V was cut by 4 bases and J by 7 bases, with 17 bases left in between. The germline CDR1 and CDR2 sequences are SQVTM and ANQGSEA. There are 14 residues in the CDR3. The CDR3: CSVGQGGSGQPQHF. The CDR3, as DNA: TGCAGCGTTGGGCAGGGCGGTTCCGGACAGCCCCAGCATTTT.

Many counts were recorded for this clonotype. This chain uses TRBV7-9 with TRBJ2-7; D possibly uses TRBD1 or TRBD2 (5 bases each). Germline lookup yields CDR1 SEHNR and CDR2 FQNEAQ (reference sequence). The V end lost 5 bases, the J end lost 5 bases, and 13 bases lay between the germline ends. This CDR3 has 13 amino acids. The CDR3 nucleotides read TGTGCCAGCAGCCCCCGGGGCCCGGACGAGCAGTACTTC. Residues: CASSPRGPDEQYF.

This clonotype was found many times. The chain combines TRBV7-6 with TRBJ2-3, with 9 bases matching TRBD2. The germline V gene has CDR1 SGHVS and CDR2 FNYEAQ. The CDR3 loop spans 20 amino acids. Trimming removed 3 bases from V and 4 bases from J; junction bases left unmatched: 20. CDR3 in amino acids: CASSFRRGGLSEHVADTQYF. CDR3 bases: TGTGCCAGCAGCTTTCGGCGGGGGGGCCTATCAGAGCACGTCGCAGATACGCAGTATTTT.

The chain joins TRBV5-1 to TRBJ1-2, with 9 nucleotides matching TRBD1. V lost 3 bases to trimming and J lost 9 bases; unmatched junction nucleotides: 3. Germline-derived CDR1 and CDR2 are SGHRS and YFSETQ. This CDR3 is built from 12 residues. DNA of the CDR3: TGCGCCAGCAGCTGGACAGGGGAGAGCTACACCTTC. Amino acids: CASSWTGESYTF.